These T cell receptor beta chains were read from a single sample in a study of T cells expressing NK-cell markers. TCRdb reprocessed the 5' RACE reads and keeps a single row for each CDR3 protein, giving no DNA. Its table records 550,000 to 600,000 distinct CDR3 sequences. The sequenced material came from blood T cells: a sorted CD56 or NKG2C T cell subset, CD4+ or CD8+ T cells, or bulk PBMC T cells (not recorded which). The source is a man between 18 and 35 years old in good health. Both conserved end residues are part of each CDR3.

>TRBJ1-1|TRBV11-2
CASSFPRWGAAEAFF
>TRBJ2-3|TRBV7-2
CASSFYPDTQYF
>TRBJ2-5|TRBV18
CASSPAGRETQYF
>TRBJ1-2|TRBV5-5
CASRMASGYGYTF
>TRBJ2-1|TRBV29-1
CSVHTGTSGRLRGEQFF
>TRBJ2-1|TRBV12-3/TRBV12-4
CASIPGVAPYNEQFF
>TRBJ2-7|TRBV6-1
CASSPGLVSGEQYF
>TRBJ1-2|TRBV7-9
CASSLAVTGDDSDGYTF
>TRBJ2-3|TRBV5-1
CASSLEARRQDTQYF
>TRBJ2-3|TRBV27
CASSRLGNTDTQYF
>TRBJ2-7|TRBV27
CASRSSGGLDEQYF
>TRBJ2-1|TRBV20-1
CSCDRGAYNEQFF
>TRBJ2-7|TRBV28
CASSPGAVAGTYEQYF
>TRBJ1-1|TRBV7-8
CASSLAGVPEAFF
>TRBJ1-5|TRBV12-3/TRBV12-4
CASTRQGGGNQPQHF
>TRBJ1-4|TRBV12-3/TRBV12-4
CASSPSGTGKEKLFF
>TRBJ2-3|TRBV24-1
CATSDSPQDTQYF
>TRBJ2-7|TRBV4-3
CASSQEWVGGSWFYEQYF
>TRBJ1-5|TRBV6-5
CASSPLGPGTNQPQHF
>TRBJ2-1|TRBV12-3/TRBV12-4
CASSPQGGSNNEQFF
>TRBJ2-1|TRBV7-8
CASSPQEGPYNEQFF
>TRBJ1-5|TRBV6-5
CASSSDPPGTGAQPQHF
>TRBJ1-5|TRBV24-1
CAIGQGRNQPQHF
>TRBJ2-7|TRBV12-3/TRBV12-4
CASSRALLWEQYF
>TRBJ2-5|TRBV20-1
CSAAPWLSGRAQETQYF
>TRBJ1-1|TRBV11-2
CASSRGGFGDTEAFF
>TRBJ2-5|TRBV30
CAWSSPRLEQYF
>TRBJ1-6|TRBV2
CASSESAGPWPLHF
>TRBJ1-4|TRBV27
CASSQTRAPLEKLFF
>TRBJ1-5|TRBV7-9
CASSYQGIGSQPQHF
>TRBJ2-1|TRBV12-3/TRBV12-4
CASSRGIGEQFF
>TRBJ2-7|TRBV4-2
CASSQERQSQQYF
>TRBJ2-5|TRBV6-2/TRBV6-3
CASSYLTVQETQYF
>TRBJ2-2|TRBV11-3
CASNTSPAGELFF
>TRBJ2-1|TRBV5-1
CASSLWTTNNEQFF
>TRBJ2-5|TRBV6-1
CASSVFGGTSGSRGETQYF
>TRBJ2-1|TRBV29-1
CSVGPVVGGEQFF
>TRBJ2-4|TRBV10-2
CASSDSGGRGVKNIQYF
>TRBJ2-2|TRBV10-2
CASLATSGNTGELFF
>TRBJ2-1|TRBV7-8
CASSSPINEQFF
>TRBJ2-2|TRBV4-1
CASSPRSGELFF
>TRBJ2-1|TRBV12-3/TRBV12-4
CASRRLGSDNEQFF
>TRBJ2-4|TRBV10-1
CASSEGSAKNIQYF
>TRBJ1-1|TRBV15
CATSRDGKGAEAFF
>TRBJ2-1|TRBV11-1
CASSQRIRQTSGVHNEQFF
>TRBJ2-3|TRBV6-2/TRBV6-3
CASSYTGDTDTQYF
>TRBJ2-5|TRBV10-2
CASTYGKETQYF
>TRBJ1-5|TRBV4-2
CASSQDRADNQPQHF
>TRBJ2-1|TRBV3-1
CASSHSRHEQFF
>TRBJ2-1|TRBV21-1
CASRRGGTAAHEQFF
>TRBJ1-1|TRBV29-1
CSVAVPGQGAPHTEAFF
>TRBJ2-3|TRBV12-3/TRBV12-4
CASSSGRNADTQYF
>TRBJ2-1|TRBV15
CATSSGTVSYNEQFF
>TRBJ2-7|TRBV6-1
CASSEVNSMASYEQYF
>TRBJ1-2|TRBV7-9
CASSLAARNGYTF
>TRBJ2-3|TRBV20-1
CSAVPGTDTQYF
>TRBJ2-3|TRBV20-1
CSATGLAGVVDTQYF
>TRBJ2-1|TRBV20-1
CSARERTLYNEQFF
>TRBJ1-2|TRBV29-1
CSVDPRGRVSGYTF
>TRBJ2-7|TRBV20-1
CSAATSGAVEQYF